This is a list of T cell receptor beta chains from one sample in a study of blood T cell repertoires in COVID-19. Libraries were prepared by immunoSEQ multiplex PCR; TCRdb keeps only in-frame clonotypes and omits some of them. Among some 400,000 clones listed, around 87% were seen once. Sequencing was carried out using peripheral blood. The receptors were gathered from a woman between 55 and 75 years old with COVID-19, enrolled during active disease. CDR3s include the opening cysteine and the closing phenylalanine or tryptophan. D genes are given only for firm matches. Clone size is given for some rows only: seen once, a few or many times, or a class if the clone is expanded.

d_gene	abundance	v_gene	j_gene	CDR3nt	CDR3aa
.	.	TRBV15	TRBJ2-6	TGTGCCACCAGCAGAGTCCGGGGACATCACTCTGGGGCCAACGTCCTGACTTTC	CATSRVRGHHSGANVLTF
TRBD1	.	TRBV9	TRBJ2-7	TGTGCCAGCAGCGTAGCCGTGGGACAGGGAGCCTACGAGCAGTACTTC	CASSVAVGQGAYEQYF
TRBD1	.	TRBV2	TRBJ1-3	TGTGCCAGCAGTAGACAGGGAGTGTTTGGAAACACCATATATTTT	CASSRQGVFGNTIYF
.	few	TRBV12-3/TRBV12-4	TRBJ1-2	TGTGCCAGCAGTCCGTCAGGGATTGGAGGCTACACCTTC	CASSPSGIGGYTF
TRBD2	.	TRBV30	TRBJ2-3	TGTGCCTGGAGTGTACGGCGGGGGGGCATAGATACGCAGTATTTT	CAWSVRRGGIDTQYF
TRBD1	.	TRBV6-5	TRBJ1-2	TGTGCCAGCAGCCCACGGACAGGGGTTTATGGCTACACCTTC	CASSPRTGVYGYTF
.	.	TRBV30	TRBJ1-2	TGTGCCGGATTTGGAGATGGCTACACCTTC	CAGFGDGYTF
.	.	TRBV18	TRBJ2-5	TGTGCCAGCTCACCTACAGGTTACCAAGAGACCCAGTACTTC	CASSPTGYQETQYF
.	.	TRBV6-5	TRBJ2-7	TGTGCCAGCACAGGGAAATACGAGCAGTACTTC	CASTGKYEQYF
TRBD1	.	TRBV7-3	TRBJ2-7	TGTGCCAGCAGCCCCGGACAGGGATACGACGAGCAGTACTTC	CASSPGQGYDEQYF
.	.	TRBV29-1	TRBJ2-5	TGCAGCTCCGCTAGAACAGAGACCCAGTACTTC	CSSARTETQYF
.	.	TRBV28	TRBJ1-2	TGTGCCAGCACGCGAGCTCACAAACAGGGAAAGTATGGCTACACCTTC	CASTRAHKQGKYGYTF
TRBD1	once	TRBV28	TRBJ1-6	TGTGCCGGACAGGGGGCTGGAGGTTCACCCCTCCACTTT	CAGQGAGGSPLHF
.	.	TRBV4-1	TRBJ2-7	TGCGCCAGCAGCCAATCTAGCGACTTTACAGTGTTAGGGCAGTACTTC	CASSQSSDFTVLGQYF
.	once	TRBV3-1/TRBV3-2	TRBJ2-7	TGTGCCAGCAGCCAAGACCTATACGAGCAGTACTTC	CASSQDLYEQYF
TRBD1	.	TRBV2	TRBJ2-7	TGTGCCAGCAGGGTGATAGGACAGGGCTACGAGCAGTACTTC	CASRVIGQGYEQYF
TRBD1	.	TRBV27	TRBJ1-5	TGTGCCAGCGCGACAGGGGTTAGCAATCAGCCCCAGCATTTT	CASATGVSNQPQHF
.	.	TRBV10-3	TRBJ2-3	TGTGCCATCAGTGAGTCAGTACAGGGGGGGGATACGCAGTATTTT	CAISESVQGGDTQYF
TRBD2	once	TRBV11-2	TRBJ2-1	TGTGCCAGCAGCTCAGGACTAGCGGGGGGATCCTACAATGAGCAGTTCTTC	CASSSGLAGGSYNEQFF
TRBD2	.	TRBV5-5	TRBJ2-3	TGTGCCAGCAGCTTGGGGCTAGCGGGGGGTACAGATACGCAGTATTTT	CASSLGLAGGTDTQYF
.	.	TRBV20-1	TRBJ1-5	TGCAGTGCTAGTGGTGGCCCAAATCAGCCCCAGCATTTT	CSASGGPNQPQHF
.	.	TRBV7-8	TRBJ1-6	TGTGCCAGCAGCTTAAGTCAGGGAAATTCACCCCTCCACTTT	CASSLSQGNSPLHF
.	once	TRBV7-8	TRBJ1-1	TGTGCCAGCAGCTCCGGTCGGGGTATTTCTGAAGCTTTCTTT	CASSSGRGISEAFF
.	.	TRBV9	TRBJ2-3	TGTGCCAGCAGCGCCATAACTAGCTTTGGCACAGATACGCAGTATTTT	CASSAITSFGTDTQYF
TRBD1	.	TRBV7-2	TRBJ1-3	TGTGCCAGCAGCTATCAGGGGGCGTCTGGAAACACCATATATTTT	CASSYQGASGNTIYF
.	.	TRBV28	TRBJ1-2	TGTGCCAGCAGTTCGAGGCGGCCCCGGGTCGGCTACACCTTC	CASSSRRPRVGYTF
TRBD1	.	TRBV6-6	TRBJ1-1	TGTGCCAGTAGGGACAGGGGGCAAAGAGGGACTGAAGCTTTCTTT	CASRDRGQRGTEAFF
.	.	TRBV12-3/TRBV12-4	TRBJ1-2	TGTGCCAGCAGCTCCACAGGGAAAGGGGGCTACACCTTC	CASSSTGKGGYTF
TRBD2	few	TRBV3-1/TRBV3-2	TRBJ2-3	TGTGCCAGCAGCCGAGCGGGGGGGCTTGGAGATACGCAGTATTTT	CASSRAGGLGDTQYF